The entry below describes one T cell receptor (beta chain). These data belong to a study of cytomegalovirus exposure and HLA in healthy donors. Trimming pared 0 bases from V and 0 bases from J, leaving 6 bases between. In germline, CDR1 is MNHNY, CDR2 SVGAGI (reference sequence). CDR3 length: 15 amino acids. The PCR was carried out with 60 Vbeta primers and 13 Jbeta primers. Libraries were prepared by immunoSEQ multiplex PCR; TCRdb keeps only in-frame clonotypes and omits some of them. The profile shows roughly 160,000 clones, 79% of them singletons. This clonotype was sampled from a man aged 35 to 55 in good health and CMV-seronegative. The sequenced sample was PBMCs. The rearrangement joins TRBV6-6 to TRBJ1-5; D not certain. CDR3 nucleotides: TGTGCCAGCAGTTACTCGAGGGCTAGCAATCAGCCCCAGCATTTT. Protein: CASSYSRASNQPQHF.